This T cell receptor (beta chain) was found in a study of cytomegalovirus exposure and HLA in healthy donors. Of note for this clone: The antigen is unknown.

Per germline, CDR1 SEHNR and CDR2 FQNEAQ (reference sequence). This CDR3 has 15 residues. The trim removed 1 base at V and 7 bases at J, leaving 7 bases unmatched. 60 Vbeta and 13 Jbeta primers were used in PCR. Per the original data handling: Among the unique TCR beta chains that a later analysis counted, around 72 million in all, 9.5 million to 11 million were shared. Clones were sequenced by immunoSEQ multiplex PCR, and TCRdb holds only the in-frame ones, with some missing. V and J calls and clone size are as listed in that table; D and trimming were resolved from the DNA. Of about 190,000 clones in the sample, 70% to 75% are singletons; the top ten hold 2.5% to 3.5%. Study-wide results and caveats: In an earlier analysis, productive rearrangement rates for most beta V segments clustered near 87% or 30%. When a later analysis compared HLA-associated TCR beta chains with equally common others, the HLA-associated chains turned out to be more clonally expanded and to have lower generation probabilities.

This chain connects TRBV7-9 to TRBJ2-7; 10 nucleotides line up with TRBD1. Sample: PBMCs. The sequence was obtained from a woman aged 25 to 39 in good health and CMV-seropositive. Here the CDR3 DNA reads TGTGCCAGCAGCTTAGTGCGGACAGGGGGATTTGAGCAGTACTTC. Amino acids: CASSLVRTGGFEQYF.